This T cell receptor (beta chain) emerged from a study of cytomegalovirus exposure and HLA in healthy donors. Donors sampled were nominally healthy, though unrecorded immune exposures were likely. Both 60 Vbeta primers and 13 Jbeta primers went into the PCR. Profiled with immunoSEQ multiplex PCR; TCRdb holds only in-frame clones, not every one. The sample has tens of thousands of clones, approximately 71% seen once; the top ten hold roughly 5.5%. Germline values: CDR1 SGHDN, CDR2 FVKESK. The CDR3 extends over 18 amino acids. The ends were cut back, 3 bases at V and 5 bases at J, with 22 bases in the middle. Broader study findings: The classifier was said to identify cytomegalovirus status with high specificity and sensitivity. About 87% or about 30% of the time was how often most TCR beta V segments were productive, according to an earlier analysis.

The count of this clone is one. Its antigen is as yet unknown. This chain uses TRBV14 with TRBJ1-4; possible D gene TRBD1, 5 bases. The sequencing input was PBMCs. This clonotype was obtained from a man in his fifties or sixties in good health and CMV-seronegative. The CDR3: CASSQFGMEGRGNEKLFF. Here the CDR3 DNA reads TGTGCCAGCAGCCAGTTCGGCATGGAGGGCCGGGGCAATGAAAAACTGTTTTTT.